A selection of T cell receptor beta chains follows, all from one sample in a study of T cell repertoires in cytomegalovirus infection. One entry per CDR3 protein results from TCRdb running MiXCR on the reads. This sample yields 400,000 to 600,000 distinct CDR3 sequences, of which roughly 42% are seen a single time; 35% to 50% belongs to the top ten. For these receptors, no antigen is known. Sample: cultured PBMCs, taken from culture after CMV antigen stimulation. Receptor source: a human donor in good health (CMV status not recorded). Some clones in this sample may be carry-over from other donors' samples. The CDR3 runs from the conserved cysteine through the conserved F or W. A D gene is named only where the DNA matches it firmly. The listing skips clone size in some rows; elsewhere it reads once, few, many or a size class.

.	few	TRBJ2-2	TRBV6-6	CASSLDGATGELFF	TGTGCCAGCAGCCTTGATGGGGCCACCGGGGAGCTGTTTTTT
TRBD2	many	TRBJ2-3	TRBV7-8	CASTWGTSGDTQYF	TGTGCCAGCACCTGGGGGACTAGCGGAGATACGCAGTATTTT
.	.	TRBJ1-3	TRBV6-5	CASGSSSGNTIYF	TGTGCCAGCGGTAGCTCCTCTGGAAACACCATATATTTT
.	.	TRBJ1-3	TRBV7-6	CASSYGTGGNTIYF	TGTGCCAGCAGCTACGGAACTGGTGGAAACACCATATATTTT
TRBD1	.	TRBJ2-2	TRBV5-4	CASSLSRGLAGELFF	TGTGCCAGCAGCTTGAGCAGGGGGCTTGCCGGGGAGCTGTTTTTT
.	.	TRBJ1-2	TRBV10-2	CASRMGEGYTF	TGCGCCAGCAGGATGGGAGAAGGCTACACCTTC
TRBD2	.	TRBJ2-7	TRBV6-1	CASKRRTFEGGPSEQYF	TGTGCCAGCAAGAGGCGGACGTTCGAGGGAGGGCCCAGCGAGCAGTACTTC
TRBD2	.	TRBJ2-1	TRBV12-3/TRBV12-4	CATSSGLVSHEQFF	TGTGCCACCTCCTCGGGACTAGTTTCCCATGAGCAGTTCTTC
.	.	TRBJ1-5	TRBV7-3	CASSPKEQGWPQHF	TGTGCCAGCAGCCCCAAAGAACAGGGTTGGCCCCAGCATTTT
.	few	TRBJ2-2	TRBV7-6	CASSLGRDTGELFF	TGTGCCAGCAGCTTAGGTCGGGATACCGGGGAGCTGTTTTTT
TRBD2	.	TRBJ2-7	TRBV15	CATSRDTSLAGGPGAYEQYF	TGTGCCACCAGCAGAGATACCTCTCTAGCGGGAGGGCCTGGGGCTTACGAGCAGTACTTC
.	.	TRBJ2-1	TRBV6-6	CASSYGVVSGPYNEQFF	TGTGCCAGCAGTTATGGGGTGGTCAGCGGTCCCTACAATGAGCAGTTCTTC
.	few	TRBJ2-5	TRBV20-1	CSATALQDQTKETQYF	TGCAGTGCCACAGCTCTCCAGGACCAGACAAAAGAGACCCAGTACTTC
.	.	TRBJ2-5	TRBV10-3	CAISDPGLQETQYF	TGTGCCATCAGTGACCCGGGACTCCAAGAGACCCAGTACTTC
TRBD2	many	TRBJ2-1	TRBV7-2	CASSYSSGRASSYNEQFF	TGTGCCAGCAGCTACTCTAGCGGGAGGGCTTCCTCCTACAATGAGCAGTTCTTC
.	.	TRBJ2-1	TRBV7-8	CASSLEGGGRRPYNEQFF	TGTGCCAGCAGCTTAGAAGGGGGTGGGCGAAGGCCCTACAATGAGCAGTTCTTC
.	.	TRBJ2-7	TRBV7-8	CASSLMSVGRSEQYF	TGTGCCAGCAGCTTAATGAGCGTGGGCCGTAGCGAGCAGTACTTC
.	.	TRBJ2-3	TRBV7-6	CASSSGTITDTQYF	TGTGCCAGCAGCTCCGGGACGATCACAGATACGCAGTATTTT
TRBD2	.	TRBJ2-1	TRBV7-2	CASSGSGRAGDEQFF	TGTGCCAGCAGCGGTAGCGGGAGGGCGGGGGATGAGCAGTTCTTC
.	.	TRBJ2-5	TRBV7-9	CASIPRGGETQYF	TGTGCCAGCATCCCAAGGGGGGGAGAGACCCAGTACTTC
.	few	TRBJ1-5	TRBV12-3/TRBV12-4	CASTKTREQPQHF	TGTGCCAGCACCAAGACACGTGAACAGCCCCAGCATTTT
.	.	TRBJ2-1	TRBV7-2	CASSLVGGFQGNEQFF	TGTGCCAGCAGCTTAGTGGGAGGCTTCCAGGGCAATGAGCAGTTCTTC
TRBD2	.	TRBJ2-1	TRBV4-1	CASSQDSGSGSYEQFF	TGCGCCAGCAGCCAAGATAGCGGTAGCGGGAGCTATGAGCAGTTCTTC
TRBD2	.	TRBJ2-7	TRBV6-2/TRBV6-3	CASSPRLAAYEQYF	TGTGCCAGCAGTCCCCGACTAGCGGCCTACGAGCAGTACTTC
.	few	TRBJ1-2	TRBV2	CASRPSRGKHGYTF	TGTGCCAGCAGACCAAGCAGGGGAAAGCATGGCTACACCTTC
TRBD1	once	TRBJ1-2	TRBV9	CASSGRDRGYTF	TGTGCCAGCAGCGGCCGGGACAGGGGCTACACCTTC
.	.	TRBJ2-5	TRBV7-4	CASSLKGSQETQYF	TGTGCCAGCAGCTTGAAAGGGTCCCAAGAGACCCAGTACTTC
.	.	TRBJ1-1	TRBV7-2	CASSLYRGNTEAFF	TGTGCCAGCAGCCTTTACCGGGGGAACACTGAAGCTTTCTTT
.	.	TRBJ2-3	TRBV12-3/TRBV12-4	CASSLRVTIGTQYF	TGTGCCAGCAGTTTAAGAGTTACTATTGGTACGCAGTATTTT
TRBD1	.	TRBJ2-3	TRBV6-5	CASSYSTGAFTDTQYF	TGTGCCAGCAGTTACTCGACAGGGGCCTTCACAGATACGCAGTATTTT
.	.	TRBJ2-1	TRBV6-6	CASSYQIGSFNEQFF	TGTGCCAGCAGTTACCAGATAGGGTCCTTTAATGAGCAGTTCTTC
.	.	TRBJ2-3	TRBV7-6	CASSSPLWPGSYTDTQYF	TGTGCCAGCAGCTCGCCCCTATGGCCAGGGTCTTACACAGATACGCAGTATTTT
.	.	TRBJ2-4	TRBV4-1	CASSQALDSLGVQYF	TGCGCCAGCAGCCAAGCTTTAGACTCTTTGGGGGTTCAGTACTTC
.	.	TRBJ1-1	TRBV6-1	CATLSPRLTEAFF	TGTGCCACCCTATCACCCAGGCTCACTGAAGCTTTCTTT
TRBD1	few	TRBJ2-7	TRBV7-9	CASSPGWTGGNRYEQYF	TGTGCCAGCAGCCCGGGGTGGACAGGGGGCAACCGGTACGAGCAGTACTTC
.	.	TRBJ2-3	TRBV10-3	CAISESLDYPPGGTQYF	TGTGCCATCAGTGAGTCCCTTGACTACCCCCCCGGTGGTACGCAGTATTTT
.	.	TRBJ2-1	TRBV7-9	CASSPPRLDEQFF	TGTGCCAGCAGCCCACCCCGCCTCGATGAGCAGTTCTTC
.	.	TRBJ2-3	TRBV12-3/TRBV12-4	CASSLLVSGSGHTQYF	TGTGCCAGCAGTTTATTGGTTAGTGGAAGTGGCCATACGCAGTATTTT
.	.	TRBJ2-2	TRBV11-1	CASSLVGGPGMMNTGELFF	TGTGCCAGCAGCTTAGTTGGGGGACCGGGGATGATGAACACCGGGGAGCTGTTTTTT
.	.	TRBJ2-1	TRBV7-8	CASSSLVGKLYNEQFF	TGTGCCAGCAGCTCACTGGTGGGGAAGCTTTACAATGAGCAGTTCTTC
.	once	TRBJ2-1	TRBV5-6	CASSLVLVANYNEQFF	TGTGCCAGCAGCTTGGTATTAGTGGCCAACTACAATGAGCAGTTCTTC
.	.	TRBJ1-5	TRBV12-3/TRBV12-4	CASSLALRAVNQPQHF	TGTGCCAGCAGTTTAGCGCTAAGGGCAGTCAATCAGCCCCAGCATTTT
TRBD1	.	TRBJ2-3	TRBV27	CAIAEGDSKTDTQYF	TGTGCCATTGCCGAAGGGGACAGCAAGACAGATACGCAGTATTTT
.	few	TRBJ2-3	TRBV7-2	CASTPGLDTQYF	TGTGCCAGCACCCCTGGTTTAGATACGCAGTATTTT
.	.	TRBJ2-7	TRBV4-1	CASSQVGGLTYEQYF	TGCGCCAGCAGCCAAGTTGGCGGGCTAACCTACGAGCAGTACTTC
TRBD2	.	TRBJ2-1	TRBV12-3/TRBV12-4	CASSFRGGRSYNEQFF	TGTGCCAGCAGTTTCCGGGGCGGGAGGTCCTACAATGAGCAGTTCTTC
TRBD2	.	TRBJ2-5	TRBV7-9	CASSSLGQRDETQYF	TGTGCCAGCAGCTCGCTCGGCCAGCGGGACGAGACCCAGTACTTC
.	few	TRBJ1-4	TRBV7-6	CASSSQRPTNEKLFF	TGTGCCAGCAGCTCCCAGCGGCCGACAAATGAAAAACTGTTTTTT
.	.	TRBJ2-3	TRBV7-8	CASSDANGGRSDTQYF	TGTGCCAGCAGCGACGCCAACGGGGGGCGTTCAGATACGCAGTATTTT
TRBD2	.	TRBJ2-5	TRBV7-6	CASSAAGFAETQYF	TGTGCCAGCAGCGCAGCGGGGTTTGCGGAGACCCAGTACTTC
.	.	TRBJ2-7	TRBV7-8	CASSFRGPGQYF	TGTGCCAGCAGCTTTCGGGGCCCCGGGCAGTACTTC